This entry concerns a single T cell receptor (beta chain). These data are taken from a study of blood T cells in healthy people across ages. CDR3 size: 12 residues. CDR1 DFQATT and CDR2 SNEGSKA come from the germline V gene (reference sequence). Trimming took off 3 bases at V and 4 bases at J, with 10 bases between the two ends. Together with a sample-barcoded 5' primer, a J-beta primer mix was included in a second PCR lasting about 6 to 11 cycles. MiXCR, run by TCRdb on the 5' RACE reads, gives a single entry per CDR3 protein. Among approximately 1,000,000 distinct CDR3 sequences listed, under 55% were seen once.

Sequences were obtained from blood. This receptor was identified in a woman aged 60-75 years in good health. V and J are TRBV20-1 and TRBJ2-7, with a weak D call TRBD2 (5 bases). CDR3 protein: CSARGARYEQYF. In DNA, the CDR3 is TGCAGTGCTAGGGGAGCTAGGTACGAGCAGTACTTC.